This T cell receptor beta chain was captured in a study of blood T cell repertoires in COVID-19. Study in general: Acute and convalescent COVID-19 specimens originated in the United States, Italy and Spain.

The ends were cut back, 6 bases at V and 1 base at J, with 12 bases in the middle. Germline-derived CDR1 and CDR2 are KGHSH and LQKENI. The CDR3 runs to 14 residues. In the study's own analysis: Amplified reference gene primers provided the basis for estimating nucleated cell counts. Using immunoSEQ multiplex PCR, the repertoire was profiled, and TCRdb retains in-frame clones only, with some absent. That table furnishes V, J and clone size, whereas the DNA furnished D and trimming. The table has some 220,000 clones, more than 80% seen once; the top ten hold 3% to 3.5%. Material: PBMCs or T cells enriched from blood (not recorded which). The sequence was collected from a woman aged 18-35 years in a cohort exposed to, infected with or recovered from COVID-19 (not recorded which). The V and J genes are TRBV18 and TRBJ1-2; no definite D call. CDR3 in DNA: TGTGCCAGCTCCCTCAGACGGGATAACTATGGCTACACCTTC. Protein: CASSLRRDNYGYTF.